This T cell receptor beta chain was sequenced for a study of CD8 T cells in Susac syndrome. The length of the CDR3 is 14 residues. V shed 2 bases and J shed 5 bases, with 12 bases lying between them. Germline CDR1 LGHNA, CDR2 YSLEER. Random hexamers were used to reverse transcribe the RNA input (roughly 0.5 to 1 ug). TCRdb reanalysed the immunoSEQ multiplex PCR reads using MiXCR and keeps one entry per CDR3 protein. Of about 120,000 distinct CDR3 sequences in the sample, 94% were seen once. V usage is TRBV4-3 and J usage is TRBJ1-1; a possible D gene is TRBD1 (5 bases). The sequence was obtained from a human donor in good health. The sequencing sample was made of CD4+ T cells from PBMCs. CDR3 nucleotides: TGCGCCAGCAGCCAAATCGTAGGGGTTACTGAAGCTTTCTTT. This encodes CASSQIVGVTEAFF.